A single sample gave rise to the 21 T cell receptor beta chains below, sequenced in a study of T cells in Graves' hyperthyroidism and ophthalmopathy. RNA transcripts gave rise to amplified TCR beta CDR3 regions. The primer set for the first-round RT-PCR of the TCR CDR3 was HTBI. TCRdb redid the calling of the multiplex PCR reads with MiXCR, one entry per CDR3 protein. The table records about 570,000 distinct CDR3 sequences, 40% to 55% of them present only once. The sample comprised peripheral blood or thyroid tissue (not recorded which). All receptors derive from an adult woman with Graves' disease, either hyperthyroidism or ophthalmopathy (not recorded which).

The chain recombines TRBV7-9 with TRBJ2-7, with TRBD2 as a possible D gene (5 bases). V gave up 3 bases and J gave up 6 bases, with 12 bases separating them. CDR1 and CDR2 from the germline V gene are SEHNR and FQNEAQ (reference sequence). The CDR3 loop spans 13 amino acids. The CDR3 loop is CASSLGSAGEQYF. In DNA form, the CDR3 reads TGTGCCAGCAGCTTGGGATCGGCGGGCGAGCAGTACTTC. Full variable domain (remainder filled in from reference TRBV7-9 and TRBJ2-7): DTGVSQNPRHKITKRGQNVTFRCDPISEHNRLYWYRQTLGQGPEFLTYFQNEAQLEKSRLLSDRFSAERPKGSFSTLEIQRTEQGDSAMYLCASSLGSAGEQYFGPGTRLTVT.

The sample holds many counts of this clonotype. The rearrangement links TRBV19 to TRBJ2-7; D call uncertain. V dropped 3 bases and J dropped 5 bases, with 11 bases sitting between them. CDR3 length equals 13 residues. In germline, CDR1 is LNHDA, CDR2 SQIVND (reference sequence). The CDR3 DNA is TGTGCCAGTAGTATGAGGCAGTACGACGAGCAGTACTTC. Residues: CASSMRQYDEQYF.

This clonotype appeared many times. DNA for the CDR3: TGTGCCAGCAGCCCTGGGCTTAGGTGGGAGACCCAGTACTTC. The encoded protein is CASSPGLRWETQYF. This chain uses TRBV3-1 with TRBJ2-5; unclear D gene. In germline, CDR1 is LGHDT, CDR2 YNNKEL (reference sequence). CDR3 length: 14 residues. The germline V and J ends were trimmed by 4 bases and 5 bases, with 14 bases remaining between them.

The chain couples TRBV7-9 to TRBJ2-5; TRBD1 agrees at 11 bases. Germline-derived CDR1 and CDR2 are SEHNR and FQNEAQ (reference sequence). The V segment lost 5 bases and the J segment 4 bases; nucleotides outside the gene matches: 9. This CDR3 has 16 amino acids. The CDR3 reads CASSRTGGQFRETQYF. The CDR3 bases are TGTGCCAGCAGCCGGACAGGGGGCCAATTCCGAGAGACCCAGTACTTC.

The V and J genes are TRBV29-1 and TRBJ1-4; D call uncertain. The V end was cut by 7 bases, the J end by 2 bases, with 14 bases between. The CDR3 is 14 amino acids. Germline V gives CDR1 SQVTM, CDR2 ANQGSEA. CDR3 loop: CSASSLDTNEKLFF. The CDR3 DNA is TGCAGCGCCAGCAGCTTGGATACTAATGAAAAACTGTTTTTT.

This rearrangement joins TRBV7-7 to TRBJ2-1, with TRBD2 matching over 7 bases. The CDR3 sequence is 14 residues long. Germline CDR1 is SSHAT and CDR2 is FNYEAQ (reference sequence). CDR3 nucleotide sequence: TGTGCTAGCGGGCGCCACGTGGGGGACAATGAGCAGTTCTTC. It codes for CASGRHVGDNEQFF.

The table lists this clonotype with many counts. The rearrangement joins TRBV12-3 or TRBV12-4 to TRBJ1-6, with D perhaps matching TRBD1 (6 bases). The CDR3 is made up of 14 amino acids. V lost 5 bases and J lost 14, with 19 bases in between. CDR3 in DNA: TGTGCCAGCAGTCCACAAATAGGGGGGAGCACCCTCCACTTT. Translated: CASSPQIGGSTLHF.

This chain uses TRBV7-2 with TRBJ1-6, with 7 bases that match TRBD1. The germline gives CDR1 SGHTA, CDR2 FQGNSA. The CDR3 loop spans 15 amino acids. After removal of 4 bases from V and 10 bases from J, the junction contained 10 bases not matched to a gene. CDR3 sequence reads: CASSYERQGGSPLHF. For the CDR3, the DNA is TGTGCCAGCAGCTACGAACGACAGGGCGGCTCACCCCTCCACTTT.

This clonotype occurred many times. The genes are TRBV7-9 and TRBJ2-2; D gene unclear. The V end lost 2 bases, the J end lost 7 bases, and 14 bases lay between the germline ends. Germline assignment: CDR1 SEHNR and CDR2 FQNEAQ (reference sequence). The CDR3 spans 15 residues. CDR3 residues: CASSLRPAGGGELFF. The CDR3 region has the DNA TGTGCCAGCAGCTTACGACCGGCCGGTGGCGGGGAGCTGTTTTTT.

This clonotype was observed at least ten times. This chain joins TRBV7-2 and TRBJ2-2; D is undetermined. The CDR3 covers 12 residues. CDR1 is SGHTA, CDR2 FQGNSA, per germline. Trimming removed 5 bases at V and 9 bases at J, with 10 bases between. CDR3 sequence reads: CASSAFRRELFF. In DNA form, the CDR3 reads TGTGCCAGCAGCGCTTTCCGTCGGGAGCTGTTTTTT.

J is TRBJ2-5 and V is TRBV6-1; 8 bases fit TRBD1. V shed 8 bases, J shed 9 bases, and the junction held 11 bases outside the gene matches. Per germline, CDR1 MNHNS and CDR2 SASEGT. The CDR3 is 13 amino acids. The CDR3 loop reads CASGGQEGQPQYF. The CDR3 nucleotides are TGTGCCAGCGGGGGACAGGAAGGTCAGCCCCAGTACTTC.

The V gene is TRBV29-1, the J gene TRBJ2-7; perhaps D is TRBD1 or TRBD2 (5 bases each). Germline V gene lookup returns CDR1 SQVTM and CDR2 ANQGSEA. Trimming left V 8 bases short and J 2 bases short, with 10 bases between. CDR3 length: 11 amino acids. As DNA, the CDR3 is TGCAGCTCAAGGGGACCCTACGAGCAGTACTTC. This encodes CSSRGPYEQYF.

This sequence joins TRBV2 and TRBJ1-2; 8 positions agree with TRBD1. The germline CDR1 and CDR2 sequences are SNHLY and FYNNEI. This CDR3 contains 16 residues. Trimming removed 5 bases from V and 8 bases from J; junction bases left unmatched: 16. DNA for the CDR3: TGTGCCAGCAGTACTCACCCGACAGGGGATAGTGAGGGCTACACCTTC. Translating it yields CASSTHPTGDSEGYTF.

In its sample, this clonotype was seen many times. This rearrangement joins TRBV12-3 or TRBV12-4 to TRBJ1-4, with D possibly matching TRBD1 (6 bases). Trimming took off 6 bases at V and 6 bases at J, with 11 bases between the two ends. The CDR3 totals 13 residues. This CDR3 is CASSPGTHEKLFF. The CDR3 nucleotides read TGTGCCAGCAGCCCCGGGACACATGAAAAACTGTTTTTT.

The CDR3 DNA is TGTGCCAGCAGCTCGACTAGCGGCGCCCTCTCCAATGAGCAGTTCTTC. Protein sequence: CASSSTSGALSNEQFF. The gene calls are TRBV11-2 and TRBJ2-1; 9 bases agree with TRBD2. Unmatched junction bases numbered 10, after V lost 4 bases and J lost 6 bases. In germline, CDR1 is SGHAT, CDR2 FQNNGV. This CDR3 region has 16 residues.

CDR3 residues: CASRRDSAYYEQYF. CDR3 sequence (DNA): TGTGCCAGCAGGCGGGATTCAGCGTACTACGAGCAGTACTTC. V is TRBV28 and J is TRBJ2-7, with D possibly matching TRBD2 (6 bases). Deletions cut 6 bases from V and 3 bases from J, with 15 bases between. The CDR3 contains 14 residues. Germline loops: CDR1 MDHEN, CDR2 SYDVKM.

For this clonotype: This CDR3 is missing its conserved last phenylalanine or tryptophan, likely due to a read error. The DNA is left out, because the CDR3 cannot be placed on it with certainty; the CDR3 is given as TCRdb lists it. The chain uses TRBV5-1 and TRBJ1-1. Germline loops: CDR1 SGHRS, CDR2 YFSETQ. The CDR3 adds up to 8 amino acids, both ends counted. CDR3 residues: CASSLARS.

This clonotype was counted many times. The chain employs TRBV7-9 and TRBJ1-2, with D tentatively TRBD1 (6 bases). V lost 7 bases and J lost 13, with 19 bases in between. The CDR3 length is 12 residues. Germline V gene data show CDR1 as SEHNR and CDR2 as FQNEAQ (reference sequence). For the CDR3, the DNA is TGTGCCAGCAAAGGAACCTCCAGGGGAGGCACCTTC. Protein: CASKGTSRGGTF.

J is TRBJ1-1 and V is TRBV5-1, with D possibly matching TRBD1 (6 bases). Deletions cut 4 bases from V and 5 bases from J, with 24 bases between. This CDR3 has 17 amino acids. Germline V gene data show CDR1 as SGHRS and CDR2 as YFSETQ. The CDR3 region is CASSGGASGRARTEAFF. Here the CDR3 DNA reads TGCGCCAGCAGCGGGGGCGCTAGCGGGAGGGCGCGGACTGAAGCTTTCTTT. The whole variable domain, remainder taken from reference TRBV5-1 and TRBJ1-1, is KAGVTQTPRYLIKTRGQQVTLSCSPISGHRSVSWYQQTPGQGLQFLFEYFSETQRNKGNFPGRFSGRQFSNSRSEMNVSTLELGDSALYLCASSGGASGRARTEAFFGQGTRLTVV.

The chain combines TRBV12-3 or TRBV12-4 with TRBJ1-1, with D possibly being TRBD1 (5 bases). CDR3 length: 14 residues. V lost 8 bases to trimming and J lost 0 bases, with 13 bases between them. CDR3 coding DNA: TGTGCCAGCGCATATCAGGGCGTGAACACTGAAGCTTTCTTT. Translation: CASAYQGVNTEAFF.

This clonotype was recorded a few times. This sequence joins TRBV20-1 and TRBJ2-7; D not certain. CDR1 is DFQATT, CDR2 SNEGSKA, per germline (reference sequence). Deletions cut 7 bases from V and 6 bases from J, with 10 bases between. This CDR3 contains 10 residues. For the CDR3, the DNA is TGCAGTGTGAGTGCCGCCGAGCAGTACTTC. Its translation is CSVSAAEQYF.